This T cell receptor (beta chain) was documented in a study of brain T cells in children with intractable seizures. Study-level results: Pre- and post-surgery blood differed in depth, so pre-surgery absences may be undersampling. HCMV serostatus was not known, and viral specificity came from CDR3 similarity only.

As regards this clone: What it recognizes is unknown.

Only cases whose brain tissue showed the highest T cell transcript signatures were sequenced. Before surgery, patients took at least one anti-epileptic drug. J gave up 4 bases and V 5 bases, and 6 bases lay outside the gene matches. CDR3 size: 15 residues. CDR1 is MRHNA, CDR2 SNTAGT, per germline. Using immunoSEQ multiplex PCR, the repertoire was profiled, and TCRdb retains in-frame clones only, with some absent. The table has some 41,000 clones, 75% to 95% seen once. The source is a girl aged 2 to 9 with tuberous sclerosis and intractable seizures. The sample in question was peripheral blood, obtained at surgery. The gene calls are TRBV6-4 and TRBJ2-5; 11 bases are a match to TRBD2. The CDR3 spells CASSRLAGSGETQYF. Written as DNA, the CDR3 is TGTGCCAGCAGTCGACTAGCGGGGAGTGGAGAGACCCAGTACTTC.